This TCR beta chain derives from a study of cytomegalovirus exposure and HLA in healthy donors. For the study at large: HLA-typed donors were the source of about 85 million unique TCRs held in an early data release. The Caucasian-associated ancestry cluster contained about 80% of the 398 genotyped donors.

Researchers ran the PCR with 60 Vbeta and 13 Jbeta primers. The repertoire was sequenced with immunoSEQ multiplex PCR; TCRdb's copy has only in-frame clones and lacks some. The top ten clones hold 3.3% of a sample with 90,000 to 150,000 clones, around 84% of them seen once. The CDR3 contains 13 residues. A word on this clone: What it recognizes is unknown.

Study outcomes and limitations: Earlier results showed most TCR beta V segments being productive about 90% or about 30% of the time. Cytomegalovirus association was listed for under 200 TCR beta chains.

J is TRBJ1-2 and V is TRBV21-1. TRBV21-1 is a documented pseudogene. This TCR was sampled from a woman in her twenties or thirties in good health and CMV-seropositive. Sequenced: PBMCs. The CDR3 is CASPWEGFAGYTF. CDR3 bases: TGTGCCAGCCCTTGGGAGGGTTTTGCCGGCTACACCTTC.